The entry below describes one T cell receptor (beta chain). This entry comes from a study of blood T cell repertoires in COVID-19. Overall study context: PBMCs, B-cell-depleted T cells, or T cells provided the cDNA or gDNA that made up the material.

CDR3 length: 15 amino acids. Germline CDR1 and CDR2: KGHDR and SFDVKD. Losses at the gene ends were 7 bases for V and 2 bases for J; bases not matched to a gene: 6. Original handling: The assay estimated nucleated cells by amplifying reference gene primers. Method: immunoSEQ multiplex PCR; TCRdb's copy keeps in-frame clones and lacks some. V, J and clone size are taken as reported in that table, and D and trimming were inferred from the DNA itself. The sample records about 360,000 clones, around nine tenths being singletons. Material for sequencing was peripheral blood. This clonotype was obtained from a human donor in a cohort sampled during active COVID-19. The chain uses TRBV24-1 and TRBJ2-2; 7 bases fit TRBD2. CDR3 bases: TGTGCCACCAGGGAGAGCGGGACCAACACCGGGGAGCTGTTTTTT. Its translation is CATRESGTNTGELFF.